The 17 T cell receptor beta chains below were found in one sample sequenced in a study of blood T cell repertoires in COVID-19. Clones were sequenced by immunoSEQ multiplex PCR, and TCRdb holds only the in-frame ones, with some missing. In the table there are over 150,000 clones, approximately 89% of which are singletons. The specimen sequenced was PBMCs or T cells enriched from blood (not recorded which). The receptors derive from a man aged 40-49 years who had recovered from COVID-19.

This chain connects TRBV14 to TRBJ1-1; D ambiguous. The germline V gene encodes CDR1 SGHDN and CDR2 FVKESK. Trimming shortened V by 4 bases and J by 6 bases, and 18 bases separated the two germline ends. The CDR3 runs to 15 residues. The CDR3 loop reads CASSLALGGYAEAFF. CDR3 nucleotides: TGTGCCAGCAGCCTGGCCCTGGGAGGGTACGCTGAAGCTTTCTTT. The variable domain in full, completed from reference TRBV14 and TRBJ1-1, reads EAGVTQFPSHSVIEKGQTVTLRCDPISGHDNLYWYRRVMGKEIKFLLHFVKESKQDESGMPNNRFLAERTGGTYSTLKVQPAELEDSGVYFCASSLALGGYAEAFFGQGTRLTVV.

This clone was found once. This chain links TRBV6-5 with TRBJ1-6, with D perhaps TRBD1 (6 bases). The CDR3 loop spans 14 amino acids. V gave up 4 bases and J gave up 7 bases, with 11 bases separating them. Germline CDR1 and CDR2: MNHEY and SVGAGI. This CDR3 is CASSSRQENSPLHF. For the CDR3, the DNA is TGTGCCAGCAGTTCTCGACAGGAAAATTCACCCCTCCACTTT.

The chain carries TRBV19 and TRBJ2-7; TRBD1 matches at 9 bases. V lost 8 bases to trimming and J lost 5 bases; unmatched junction nucleotides: 1. The CDR3 has 11 amino acids. Germline CDR1 reads LNHDA; CDR2 reads SQIVND (reference sequence). The DNA of the CDR3 is TGTGCCAGTGGGGACAGGGACGAGCAGTACTTC. Amino acids: CASGDRDEQYF.

In this sample, this clone turned up once. This chain uses TRBV5-1 with TRBJ1-4, with a tentative D call TRBD1 (6 bases). Germline V gene sequence: CDR1 SGHRS, CDR2 YFSETQ. V lost 4 bases to trimming and J lost 6 bases, with 13 bases between them. The length of the CDR3 is 14 residues. The CDR3 loop is CASSRQGFDEKLFF. The CDR3 nucleotides read TGCGCCAGCAGCCGTCAGGGGTTTGATGAAAAACTGTTTTTT. Full variable domain (missing parts from reference TRBV5-1 and TRBJ1-4): KAGVTQTPRYLIKTRGQQVTLSCSPISGHRSVSWYQQTPGQGLQFLFEYFSETQRNKGNFPGRFSGRQFSNSRSEMNVSTLELGDSALYLCASSRQGFDEKLFFGSGTQLSVL.

This clone was recorded only once. V is TRBV11-2 and J is TRBJ1-6; D unclear. CDR1 and CDR2 from the germline V gene are SGHAT and FQNNGV. The V end lost 3 bases, the J end lost 0 bases, and 6 bases lay between the germline ends. CDR3 size: 15 residues. CDR3 sequence (DNA): TGTGCCAGCAGCTTTTTCAGCTCCTATAATTCACCCCTCCACTTT. Translated, it gives CASSFFSSYNSPLHF.

The CDR3 region has the DNA TGTGCCAGTAGTATCCAGGTAACCAGCTCTGGAAACACCATATATTTT. Its translation: CASSIQVTSSGNTIYF. The chain couples TRBV19 to TRBJ1-3; D gene unclear. Trimming left V 3 bases short and J 0 bases short, with 12 bases between. Per germline, CDR1 LNHDA and CDR2 SQIVND (reference sequence). This CDR3 contains 16 residues. Together with reference TRBV19 and TRBJ1-3, the CDR3 gives the full variable domain: DGGITQSPKYLFRKEGQNVTLSCEQNLNHDAMYWYRQDPGQGLRLIYYSQIVNDFQKGDIAEGYSVSREKKESFPLTVTSAQKNPTAFYLCASSIQVTSSGNTIYFGEGSWLTVV.

This clone was recorded once. The rearrangement links TRBV4-1 to TRBJ2-7, with D maybe TRBD2 (5 bases). The CDR3 runs to 17 residues. Germline values: CDR1 MGHRA, CDR2 YSYEKL. Trimming shortened V by 4 bases and J by 6 bases, and 25 bases separated the two germline ends. The CDR3: CASSPRTLATPLAEQYF. The CDR3 DNA follows: TGCGCCAGCAGCCCTAGGACTCTAGCAACCCCTCTGGCCGAGCAGTACTTC.

This clone has only a few counts. The rearrangement uses TRBV30 and TRBJ1-6; no clear D gene. The V end was cut by 7 bases, the J end by 0 bases, with 10 bases between. The germline gives CDR1 GTSNPN, CDR2 SVGIG (reference sequence). The CDR3 contains 14 residues. The CDR3 DNA sequence: TGTGCCTCAAGACTGAGCTCCTATAATTCACCCCTCCACTTT. This sequence encodes CASRLSSYNSPLHF.

Only a few counts were recorded for this clone. The rearrangement joins TRBV11-2 to TRBJ2-7; a possible D gene is TRBD1 (5 bases). CDR1 and CDR2 from the germline V gene are SGHAT and FQNNGV. The CDR3 has 15 amino acids. V lost 1 base and J 4 bases, leaving 14 bases between the germline ends. The CDR3, as DNA: TGTGCCAGCAGCTTAGTCAGCGACCAGGGTTACGAGCAGTACTTC. This sequence encodes CASSLVSDQGYEQYF. The full variable domain, with the rest looked up from reference TRBV11-2 and TRBJ2-7, is EAGVAQSPRYKIIEKRQSVAFWCNPISGHATLYWYQQILGQGPKLLIQFQNNGVVDDSQLPKDRFSAERLKGVDSTLKIQPAKLEDSAVYLCASSLVSDQGYEQYFGPGTRLTVT.

This clone appeared a few times. This chain uses TRBV5-1 with TRBJ2-1; D ambiguous. This CDR3 has 12 residues. The germline V and J ends were trimmed by 0 bases and 7 bases, with 5 bases remaining between them. CDR1 is SGHRS and CDR2 is YFSETQ in the germline V gene. The CDR3 DNA reads TGCGCCAGCAGCTTGGACGGGAATGAGCAGTTCTTC. The encoded protein is CASSLDGNEQFF.

The chain uses TRBV7-9 and TRBJ1-1, with D possibly TRBD1 on 6 matching bases. The CDR3 consists of 14 residues. Trimming stripped 1 base from V and 1 base from J, with 7 bases between. Per the germline V gene, CDR1 is SEHNR and CDR2 is FQNEAQ (reference sequence). This CDR3 reads CASSLGTANTEAFF. CDR3 nucleotides: TGTGCCAGCAGCTTAGGGACAGCGAACACTGAAGCTTTCTTT. Drawing the rest from reference TRBV7-9 and TRBJ1-1, the complete variable domain is DTGVSQNPRHKITKRGQNVTFRCDPISEHNRLYWYRQTLGQGPEFLTYFQNEAQLEKSRLLSDRFSAERPKGSFSTLEIQRTEQGDSAMYLCASSLGTANTEAFFGQGTRLTVV.

This clone was seen once. V is TRBV2 and J is TRBJ1-3, with TRBD1 matching 7 bases. Germline V gene sequence: CDR1 SNHLY, CDR2 FYNNEI. J gave up 3 bases and V 5 bases, and 10 bases lay outside the gene matches. CDR3 size: 16 residues. The CDR3 loop reads CASSRLWDSSGNTIYF. The DNA of the CDR3 is TGTGCCAGCAGTAGACTATGGGACAGTAGTGGAAACACCATATATTTT.

This clone showed up just a few times. The rearrangement uses TRBV28 and TRBJ1-5; no reliable D call. Between the trimmed V and J ends, which lost 2 bases and 10 bases, there was a span of 12 bases. The CDR3 sequence is 13 residues long. CDR1 and CDR2 (germline): MDHEN, SYDVKM. CDR3 bases: TGTGCCAGCAGTTTAAACTCCTTCCTTCCCCAGCATTTT. Translating it yields CASSLNSFLPQHF.

J is TRBJ2-7 and V is TRBV10-3, with TRBD2 identical over 8 bases. The CDR3 covers 14 residues. From germline, CDR1 is ENHRY and CDR2 SYGVKD. The J segment lost 4 bases and the V segment lost 11 bases, leaving 13 bases of the junction unmatched. CDR3 residues: CAVAASGSLYEQYF. Written as DNA, the CDR3 is TGTGCCGTAGCCGCCAGCGGGAGTTTATACGAGCAGTACTTC.

The chain has TRBV15 and TRBJ1-3, with a tentative D call TRBD1 (5 bases). The CDR3 runs to 14 residues. The V gene lost 0 bases and the J gene lost 5 bases, with 8 bases spanning the gap. CDR1 and CDR2 (germline): LNHNV, YYDKDF (reference sequence). CDR3 residues: CATSRDPGRNTIYF. DNA for the CDR3: TGTGCCACCAGCAGAGATCCAGGGAGAAACACCATATATTTT.

This clone was counted only a few times. V and J are TRBV28 and TRBJ1-2; D unclear. The CDR3 covers 17 residues. Trimming took 6 bases from V and 4 from J, leaving 24 bases between them. The germline V gene has CDR1 MDHEN and CDR2 SYDVKM. The CDR3 coding sequence is TGTGCCAGCAGGACTCCAACTTGGAGGAGGACGGGCTATGGCTACACCTTC. Its translation: CASRTPTWRRTGYGYTF.

The CDR3: CASRIEQGGGNQPQHF. The CDR3 DNA reads as TGTGCCAGCAGGATAGAACAGGGTGGTGGCAATCAGCCCCAGCATTTT. The chain uses TRBV2 and TRBJ1-5; perhaps TRBD1 as D (6 bases). This CDR3 contains 16 residues. Germline V gene sequence: CDR1 SNHLY, CDR2 FYNNEI. Trimming left V 6 bases short and J 2 bases short, with 17 bases between.